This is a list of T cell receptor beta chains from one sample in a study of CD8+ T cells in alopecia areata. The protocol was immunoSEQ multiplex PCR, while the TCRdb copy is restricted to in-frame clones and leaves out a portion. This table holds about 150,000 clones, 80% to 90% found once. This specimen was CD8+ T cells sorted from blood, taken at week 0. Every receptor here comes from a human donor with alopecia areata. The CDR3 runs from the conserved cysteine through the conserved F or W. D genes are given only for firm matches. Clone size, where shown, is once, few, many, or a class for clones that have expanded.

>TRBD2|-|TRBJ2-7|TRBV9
TGTGCCAGCAGCGTAGCCAGCGGGGGCTCCTACGAGCAGTACTTC
CASSVASGGSYEQYF
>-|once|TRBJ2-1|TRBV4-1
TGCGCCAGCAGCCATCCAAGCGAGGGGGGAGTAAGGTACAATGAGCAGTTCTTC
CASSHPSEGGVRYNEQFF
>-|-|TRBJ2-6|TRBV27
TGTGCCAGCAGTTTGGACTCTGGGGCCAACGTCCTGACTTTC
CASSLDSGANVLTF
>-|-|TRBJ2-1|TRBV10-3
TGTGCCATCAGTGGAGGGTCCTCCTACAATGAGCAGTTCTTC
CAISGGSSYNEQFF
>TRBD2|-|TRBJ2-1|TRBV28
TGTGCCAGCAACGGACTAGCGGCCAACAATGAGCAGTTCTTC
CASNGLAANNEQFF
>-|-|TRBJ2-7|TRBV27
TGTGCCAGCAGGGACAGAGGCTGGGAAGAGCAGTACTTC
CASRDRGWEEQYF
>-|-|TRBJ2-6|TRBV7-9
TGTGCCAGCTCTGGGACAACTGGGGCCAACGTCCTGACTTTC
CASSGTTGANVLTF
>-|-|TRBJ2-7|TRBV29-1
TGCAGCGTTGGCGGCTCTTCCTACGAGCAGTACTTC
CSVGGSSYEQYF
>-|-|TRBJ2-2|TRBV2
TGTGCCAGCGGTCAGAGCCTCACCGGGGAGCTGTTTTTT
CASGQSLTGELFF
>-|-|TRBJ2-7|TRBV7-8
TGTGCCAGCAGCGTGTGGACACAGGGCTACGAGCAGTACTTC
CASSVWTQGYEQYF
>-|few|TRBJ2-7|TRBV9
TGTGCCAGCAGCGTAGGCTCCTCGGCGCACTACGAGCAGTACTTC
CASSVGSSAHYEQYF
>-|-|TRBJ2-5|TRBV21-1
TGTGCCAGCAGCAAAGGGGGGCCGAGCTGGGAGACCCAGTACTTC
CASSKGGPSWETQYF
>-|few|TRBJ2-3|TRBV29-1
TGCAGCGTTTATGTGGCAGATCGCGCAGATACGCAGTATTTT
CSVYVADRADTQYF
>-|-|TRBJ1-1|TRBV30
TGTGCCTGGACCCTAGGGGGGATAGCTGAAGCTTTCTTT
CAWTLGGIAEAFF
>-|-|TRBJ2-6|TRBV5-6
TGTGCCAGCAGCTTGCCAGGGGCTGGGGCCAACGTCCTGACTTTC
CASSLPGAGANVLTF
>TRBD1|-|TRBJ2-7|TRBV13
TGTGCCAGCAGCTTAGGCCTCCAGGGGGCGGGCCCCTCCTACGAGCAGTACTTC
CASSLGLQGAGPSYEQYF
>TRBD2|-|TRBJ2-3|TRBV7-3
TGTGCCAGCAGTGCCGGGACTATTCTCACAGATACGCAGTATTTT
CASSAGTILTDTQYF
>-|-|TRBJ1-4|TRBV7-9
TGTGCCAGCAGCCGCGAAAACAGCGAAAAACTGTTTTTT
CASSRENSEKLFF
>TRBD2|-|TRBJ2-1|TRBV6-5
TGTGCCAGCATTAATCTAGCGGGGGGCTTCGATGAGCAGTTCTTC
CASINLAGGFDEQFF
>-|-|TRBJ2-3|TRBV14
TGTGCCAGCAGCCAAGAATTGGCGGATACGCAGTATTTT
CASSQELADTQYF
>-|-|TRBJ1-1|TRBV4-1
TGCGCCAGCAGCCTTGGGGGGAGGGGGAACACTGAAGCTTTCTTT
CASSLGGRGNTEAFF
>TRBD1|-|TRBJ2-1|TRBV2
TGTGCCAGCAGTGACGGACAGGGCTACAATGAGCAGTTCTTC
CASSDGQGYNEQFF
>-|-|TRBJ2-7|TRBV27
TGTGCCAGCAGTCTCACCTCCAGCTACGAGCAGTACTTC
CASSLTSSYEQYF
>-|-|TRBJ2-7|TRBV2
TGTGCCAGCGTGGAGGGGCAGGGGGCCTACGAGCAGTACTTC
CASVEGQGAYEQYF
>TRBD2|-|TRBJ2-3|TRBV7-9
TGTGCCAGCAGGGGACTAGAGCCGGATACGCAGTATTTT
CASRGLEPDTQYF
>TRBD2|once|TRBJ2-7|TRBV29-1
TGCAGTATAGGGATAGCGGGGATTTACGAGCAGTACTTC
CSIGIAGIYEQYF
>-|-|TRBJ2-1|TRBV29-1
TGCAGCGTTGAGGAACTATCCGAAAGGAGCTCCTACAATGAGCAGTTCTTC
CSVEELSERSSYNEQFF
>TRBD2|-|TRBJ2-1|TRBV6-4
TGTGCCAGCAGTGCGCTAGCGGAAAGCTCCTACAATGAGCAGTTCTTC
CASSALAESSYNEQFF
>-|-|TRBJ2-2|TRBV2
TGTGCCAGCAGTGAAGAAGGACCGTACAATCGGGACGGGGTCGGGGAGCTGTTTTTT
CASSEEGPYNRDGVGELFF
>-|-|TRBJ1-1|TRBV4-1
TGCGCCAGCAGCCATTCCCCGACAGACAAGAACACTGAAGCTTTCTTT
CASSHSPTDKNTEAFF
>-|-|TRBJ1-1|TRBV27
TGTGCCAGCAGCTCTATTGGGGGGGCCGAAACTGAAGCTTTCTTT
CASSSIGGAETEAFF
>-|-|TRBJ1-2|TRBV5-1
TGCGCCAGCAGCGCCGACCGCGGCCCCAGTGGCTACACCTTC
CASSADRGPSGYTF
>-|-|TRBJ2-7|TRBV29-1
TGCAGCGTTGACGCGGGTTACGAGCAGTACTTC
CSVDAGYEQYF
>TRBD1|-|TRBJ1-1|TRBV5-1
TGCGCCAGCAGCTCCACTACAGGGGAGGGCACTGAAGCTTTCTTT
CASSSTTGEGTEAFF
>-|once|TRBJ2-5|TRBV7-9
TGTGCCAGCAGCTTAGTTATTTGGCGGACACAAGAGACCCAGTACTTC
CASSLVIWRTQETQYF
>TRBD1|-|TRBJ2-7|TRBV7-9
TGTGCCAGCAGCCCCCGGACAGGGAGTAGGTACGAGCAGTACTTC
CASSPRTGSRYEQYF
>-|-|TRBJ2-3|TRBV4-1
TGCGCCAGCAGCCAAGAACCCCAGCAGGGAGGAGATACGCAGTATTTT
CASSQEPQQGGDTQYF
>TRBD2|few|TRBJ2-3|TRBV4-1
TGCGCCAGCAGCCGCCTCCTTCGACTAGCGGGAAATACAGATACGCAGTATTTT
CASSRLLRLAGNTDTQYF
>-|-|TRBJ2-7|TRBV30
TGTGCCTGGGAGGAGGCCTACGAGCAGTACTTC
CAWEEAYEQYF